A single sample gave rise to the 14 T cell receptor beta chains below, sequenced in a study of T cell responses to AZD1222 COVID-19 vaccine. The repertoire was sequenced with immunoSEQ multiplex PCR; TCRdb's copy has only in-frame clones and lacks some. The sample holds about 150,000 clones, approximately 90% seen once. The source was peripheral blood, collected on day 0 of AZD1222 vaccination. The source of these receptors is an adult in good health.

Only one count was recorded for this clone. The chain employs TRBV5-1 and TRBJ1-2; no definite D call. V dropped 0 bases and J dropped 2 bases, with 17 bases sitting between them. The CDR3 is 17 residues long. Germline values: CDR1 SGHRS, CDR2 YFSETQ. This chain's CDR3 is CASSLASPGAQNYGYTF. CDR3 nucleotides: TGCGCCAGCAGCTTGGCTTCGCCAGGAGCACAGAACTATGGCTACACCTTC.

This clone showed up just once. The rearrangement joins TRBV6-5 to TRBJ1-2; 9 bases line up with TRBD1. Germline loops: CDR1 MNHEY, CDR2 SVGAGI. The trim removed 6 bases at V and 3 bases at J, leaving 5 bases unmatched. The CDR3 is 14 residues long. CDR3 DNA: TGTGCCAGCAGCCTGGACAGGGGAGACTATGGCTACACCTTC. Protein: CASSLDRGDYGYTF.

About this clone: Other DNA sequences within the sample encode an identical CDR3. The chain uses TRBV18 and TRBJ1-1; TRBD1 might be the D (5 bases). V was trimmed by 2 bases and J by 2 bases, leaving 6 bases between them. CDR1 and CDR2 (germline): KGHSH, LQKENI. The CDR3 runs to 13 residues. This CDR3 reads CASSPGANTEAFF. CDR3 in DNA: TGTGCCAGCTCACCAGGGGCTAACACTGAAGCTTTCTTT.

This clone was seen only once. The chain carries TRBV7-9 and TRBJ1-2, with a weak D call TRBD1 (5 bases). This CDR3 region has 15 residues. CDR1 is SEHNR and CDR2 is FQNEAQ in the germline V gene (reference sequence). V gave up 5 bases and J gave up 4 bases, with 17 bases separating them. Written as DNA, the CDR3 is TGTGCCAGCAGCGGAAAAATCGGGGGGATCTATGGCTACACCTTC. It encodes CASSGKIGGIYGYTF.

This clone was recorded once. Written as DNA, the CDR3 is TGCGCCAGCAGCTCGGATGCCGGGATAGGTAGGAATGAGCAGTTCTTC. Its translation is CASSSDAGIGRNEQFF. The V gene is TRBV5-1, the J gene TRBJ2-1; weak D call: TRBD2 (5 bases). The V end was cut by 3 bases, the J end by 7 bases, with 20 bases between. The CDR3 extends over 16 amino acids. Looked up from germline, CDR1 is SGHRS and CDR2 is YFSETQ.

The chain couples TRBV5-6 to TRBJ1-3, with TRBD1 matching 7 bases. CDR3 length: 16 residues. The junction had 10 bases not matched to a gene; V was cut back by 7 bases and J by 0 bases. CDR1 SGHDT and CDR2 YYEEEE come from the germline V gene. The CDR3 region has the DNA TGTGCCAGCTGCCGAAGACAGGGAAGCTCTGGAAACACCATATATTTT. Amino acids: CASCRRQGSSGNTIYF.

The V gene is TRBV4-2, the J gene TRBJ2-3; TRBD2 matches 11 bases. The CDR3 is made up of 16 amino acids. Losses at the gene ends were 3 bases for V and 1 base for J; bases not matched to a gene: 3. From germline, CDR1 is LGHNA and CDR2 YNFKEQ. CDR3 sequence (DNA): TGTGCCAGCAGCCACCCTAGCGGGGGGCGCACAGATACGCAGTATTTT. As protein: CASSHPSGGRTDTQYF.

This chain connects TRBV2 to TRBJ1-1, with D unclear. CDR1 and CDR2 (germline): SNHLY, FYNNEI. The CDR3 has 10 residues. V shed 7 bases and J shed 0 bases, with 0 bases lying between them. The CDR3 protein is CASMNTEAFF. CDR3 DNA sequence: TGTGCCAGCATGAACACTGAAGCTTTCTTT.

V gene TRBV19 combines with J gene TRBJ1-3; D not certain. Germline V lookup: CDR1 LNHDA, CDR2 SQIVND (reference sequence). V lost 4 bases and J 0 bases, leaving 10 bases between the germline ends. The CDR3 has 15 amino acids. The CDR3 spells CASSTIANSGNTIYF. The CDR3 coding sequence is TGTGCCAGTAGTACCATCGCCAACTCTGGAAACACCATATATTTT.

V and J are TRBV2 and TRBJ1-5; no firm D call. CDR3 length equals 13 residues. Germline lookup yields CDR1 SNHLY and CDR2 FYNNEI. The V end lost 8 bases, the J end lost 2 bases, and 10 bases lay between the germline ends. The CDR3 reads CASWGIGNQPQHF. CDR3 DNA: TGTGCCAGCTGGGGAATAGGCAATCAGCCCCAGCATTTT. Variable domain in full (rest from reference TRBV2 and TRBJ1-5): EPEVTQTPSHQVTQMGQEVILRCVPISNHLYFYWYRQILGQKVEFLVSFYNNEISEKSEIFDDQFSVERPDGSNFTLKIRSTKLEDSAMYFCASWGIGNQPQHFGDGTRLSIL.

The chain has TRBV12-1 and TRBJ2-7; the DNA was not compared with TRBD2, the D call given in the table. TRBV12-1 is a pseudogene segment. The CDR3 is 17 amino acids. The CDR3 loop is CASSSTEDGWRDYEQYF. In DNA, the CDR3 is TGTGCCAGCAGCTCTACTGAGGACGGGTGGAGGGACTACGAGCAGTACTTC.

The rearrangement uses TRBV19 and TRBJ1-2, with 10 bases lining up with TRBD1. Germline CDR1 and CDR2: LNHDA and SQIVND (reference sequence). V gave up 3 bases and J gave up 5 bases; unmatched junction bases: 3. The CDR3 runs to 14 residues. DNA for the CDR3: TGTGCCAGTAGTATGACAGGGGGCGTTTATGGCTACACCTTC. This sequence encodes CASSMTGGVYGYTF.

The chain links TRBV19 to TRBJ1-2; D is unresolved. Germline V gene data show CDR1 as LNHDA and CDR2 as SQIVND (reference sequence). There are 15 residues in the CDR3. V shed 5 bases and J shed 5 bases, with 18 bases lying between them. CDR3 coding DNA: TGTGCCAGTAGTCCCGGGCGACGTTGGGGTTATGGCTACACCTTC. As protein: CASSPGRRWGYGYTF.

The rearrangement uses TRBV5-6 and TRBJ2-6, with 7 bases aligning to TRBD2. J lost 0 bases, V lost 0 bases, and 6 bases had no gene match. Looked up from germline, CDR1 is SGHDT and CDR2 is YYEEEE. The CDR3 contains 18 residues. The chain's CDR3 is CASSLGLAVDSGANVLTF. CDR3 nucleotides: TGTGCCAGCAGCTTGGGGCTAGCGGTAGACTCTGGGGCCAACGTCCTGACTTTC.